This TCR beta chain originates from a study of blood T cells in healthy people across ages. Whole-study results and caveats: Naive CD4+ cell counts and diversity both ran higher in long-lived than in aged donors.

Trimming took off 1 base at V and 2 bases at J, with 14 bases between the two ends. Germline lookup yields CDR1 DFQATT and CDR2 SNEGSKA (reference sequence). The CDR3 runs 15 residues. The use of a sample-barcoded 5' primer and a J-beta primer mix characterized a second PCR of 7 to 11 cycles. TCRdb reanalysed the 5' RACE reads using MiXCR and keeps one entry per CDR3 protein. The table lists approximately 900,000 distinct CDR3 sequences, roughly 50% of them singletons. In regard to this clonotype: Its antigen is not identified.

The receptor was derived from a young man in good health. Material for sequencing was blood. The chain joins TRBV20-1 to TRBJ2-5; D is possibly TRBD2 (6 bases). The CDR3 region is CSARVSRTKQETQYF. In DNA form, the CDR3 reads TGCAGTGCTAGAGTCTCCCGGACTAAACAAGAGACCCAGTACTTC.